The present T cell receptor beta chain was sequenced within a study of memory CD4+ T cells and cytomegalovirus serostatus. Study as a whole: Healthy Belgian adult donors included several CMV-positive and 24 CMV-negative people.

Profiled with immunoSEQ multiplex PCR; TCRdb holds only in-frame clones, not every one. Here the sample spans fewer than 40,000 clones, approximately 79% being singletons. The V gene end was trimmed by 4 bases and the J gene end by 8 bases; junction bases not matched to a gene: 9. Germline V gene sequence: CDR1 SNHLY, CDR2 FYNNEI. The CDR3 covers 14 residues. There are a few counts of this clone. Antigen: not known. Single viable CD3+CD4+CD8-CD45RO+ cells were sorted as the memory CD4+ T cells. Study outcomes and limitations: Suggested: most of the CMV-linked TCR signature lies in CD4+ memory cells.

V is TRBV2 and J is TRBJ1-2, with 8 bases aligning to TRBD1. The TCR originated in an adult in good health and CMV-seropositive. The sequenced sample was memory CD4+ T cells from blood. This CDR3 reads CASSGGGQGGGYTF. For the CDR3, the DNA is TGTGCCAGCAGTGGCGGAGGACAGGGCGGGGGCTACACCTTC.